This TCR beta chain was identified in a study of shared clonotypes between healthy human individuals. The ends were cut back, 1 base at V and 3 bases at J, with 7 bases in the middle. Germline V gene sequence: CDR1 SGHTA, CDR2 FQGNSA. The CDR3 contains 13 residues. Sequencing used immunoSEQ multiplex PCR; TCRdb keeps in-frame clones, though not all of them. The sample carries 2 million to 2.5 million clones, about nine tenths recorded once. Notes on this clone: This specimen includes other DNA sequences encoding the same CDR3.

The clonotype was recovered from a man aged 18 to 30 in good health. Some clones in this sample may be carry-over from other donors' samples. V usage is TRBV7-2 and J usage is TRBJ2-7; D is ambiguous. The material sequenced was naive CD4+ T cells from PBMCs. Subset of the sample: CD45RA+ positively selected. CDR3 bases: TGTGCCAGCAGCTTAGGACCTAACTACGAGCAGTACTTC. Amino acids: CASSLGPNYEQYF.